Below, 27 T cell receptor beta chains from the same sample are listed, as sequenced in a study of T cell changes during pregnancy in multiple sclerosis. TCRdb's copy holds only in-frame clones and misses some; the assay was immunoSEQ multiplex PCR. Here the sample spans fewer than 80,000 clones, roughly nine tenths being singletons. The sample consisted of CD4+ T cells from peripheral blood mononuclear cells, taken in the third trimester of pregnancy. The receptor set was obtained from a female donor in good health, enrolled as a control in a pregnancy study.

The CDR3 region is CASSFEQGAGNTIYF. The CDR3 region has the DNA TGTGCCAGCAGCTTCGAGCAGGGGGCTGGAAACACCATATATTTT. This rearrangement joins TRBV11-3 to TRBJ1-3, with TRBD1 matching 7 bases. Germline values: CDR1 SGHNT, CDR2 YENEEA. V shed 3 bases and J 2 bases; nucleotides not matched to a gene: 4. This CDR3 spans 15 amino acids.

The V gene is TRBV30, the J gene TRBJ1-2; D is unresolved. The germline gives CDR1 GTSNPN, CDR2 SVGIG (reference sequence). V shed 0 bases and J shed 2 bases, with 7 bases lying between them. The CDR3 has 13 residues. CDR3 DNA: TGTGCCTGGAGTGTAAAACAGAACTATGGCTACACCTTC. This sequence encodes CAWSVKQNYGYTF.

The chain employs TRBV5-1 and TRBJ1-6; 11 bases align to TRBD1. There are 16 residues in the CDR3. Losses at the gene ends were 4 bases for V and 10 bases for J; bases not matched to a gene: 10. Germline lookup yields CDR1 SGHRS and CDR2 YFSETQ. The DNA of the CDR3 is TGCGCCAGCAGCCAAGGACAGGGGGCTGAATGGTCACCCCTCCACTTT. Its protein is CASSQGQGAEWSPLHF. Together with reference TRBV5-1 and TRBJ1-6, the CDR3 gives the full variable domain: KAGVTQTPRYLIKTRGQQVTLSCSPISGHRSVSWYQQTPGQGLQFLFEYFSETQRNKGNFPGRFSGRQFSNSRSEMNVSTLELGDSALYLCASSQGQGAEWSPLHFGNGTRLTVT.

The chain uses TRBV7-9 and TRBJ2-1, with D possibly TRBD2 on 5 matching bases. CDR3 length equals 14 residues. Germline V gene data show CDR1 as SEHNR and CDR2 as FQNEAQ (reference sequence). Trimming cost V 0 bases and J 7 bases, with 10 bases left between them. The CDR3: CASSLAVRENEQFF. The CDR3 bases are TGTGCCAGCAGCTTAGCGGTTAGGGAGAATGAGCAGTTCTTC.

Remarks on this clone: At one of its ends the junction is not consistent with the germline gene, which may arise from a read error. The V gene is TRBV30, the J gene TRBJ1-2; D gene uncertain. Germline loops: CDR1 GTSNPN, CDR2 SVGIG (reference sequence). CDR3 length: 10 residues. The CDR3 is CAWSSGSQHF. The CDR3 coding sequence is TGTGCCTGGAGTAGCGGATCTCAGCACTTC.

The rearrangement joins TRBV15 to TRBJ1-1; TRBD1 aligns across 9 bases. The trim removed 7 bases at V and 7 bases at J, leaving 13 bases unmatched. This CDR3 has 15 residues. Germline loops: CDR1 LNHNV, CDR2 YYDKDF (reference sequence). This CDR3 is CATKGGQGMRHEAFF. The DNA of the CDR3 is TGTGCCACCAAGGGGGGACAGGGTATGCGCCATGAAGCTTTCTTT. The full variable domain, with the rest looked up from reference TRBV15 and TRBJ1-1, is DAMVIQNPRYQVTQFGKPVTLSCSQTLNHNVMYWYQQKSSQAPKLLFHYYDKDFNNEADTPDNFQSRRPNTSFCFLDIRSPGLGDTAMYLCATKGGQGMRHEAFFGQGTRLTVV.

The V call is TRBV19, the J call TRBJ1-1; D is undetermined. This CDR3 has 13 residues. Trimming took 1 base from V and 11 from J, leaving 14 bases between them. The germline V gene encodes CDR1 LNHDA and CDR2 SQIVND (reference sequence). The CDR3 DNA follows: TGTGCCAGTAGTATAGTCGGCACACGAGGGGCTTTCTTT. As protein: CASSIVGTRGAFF.

The chain recombines TRBV4-3 with TRBJ2-3; 7 bases line up with TRBD2. V lost 3 bases and J lost 7; bases outside the gene matches: 22. The CDR3 spans 19 residues. Germline CDR1 LGHNA, CDR2 YSLEER. CDR3 sequence reads: CASSQMGSGFIRDYNTQYF. In nucleotides, the CDR3 is TGCGCCAGCAGCCAGATGGGGAGTGGATTCATCCGGGACTATAATACGCAGTATTTT.

This chain connects TRBV5-8 to TRBJ1-5; 8 nucleotides match TRBD1. Trimming at V came to 4 bases and at J to 0 bases, leaving 3 bases not matched to a gene. The CDR3 spans 15 residues. In germline, CDR1 is SGHTS, CDR2 YDEGEE. The CDR3 coding sequence is TGTGCCAGCAGCCATGGGACAGGTAGCAATCAGCCCCAGCATTTT. This codes for CASSHGTGSNQPQHF.

The chain has TRBV27 and TRBJ1-4; D perhaps matches TRBD1 (6 bases). Germline lookup yields CDR1 MNHEY and CDR2 SMNVEV (reference sequence). The CDR3 loop spans 14 amino acids. Trimming pared 2 bases from V and 7 bases from J, leaving 11 bases between. CDR3 region: CASSLGGRGEKLFF. CDR3 nucleotide sequence: TGTGCCAGCAGTTTAGGGGGCAGGGGTGAAAAACTGTTTTTT. Supplemented by reference TRBV27 and TRBJ1-4, the full variable domain reads EAQVTQNPRYLITVTGKKLTVTCSQNMNHEYMSWYRQDPGLGLRQIYYSMNVEVTDKGDVPEGYKVSRKEKRNFPLILESPSPNQTSLYFCASSLGGRGEKLFFGSGTQLSVL.

This chain uses TRBV5-1 with TRBJ1-1, with 7 bases identical to TRBD1. Per the germline V gene, CDR1 is SGHRS and CDR2 is YFSETQ. V was pared by 4 bases and J by 3 bases, with 6 bases of the junction left unmatched. The CDR3 is 14 amino acids. The CDR3 reads CASSRDTGDTEAFF. The CDR3 DNA is TGCGCCAGCAGCCGGGATACAGGGGACACTGAAGCTTTCTTT. Based on the CDR3 plus reference TRBV5-1 and TRBJ1-1, the full variable domain is KAGVTQTPRYLIKTRGQQVTLSCSPISGHRSVSWYQQTPGQGLQFLFEYFSETQRNKGNFPGRFSGRQFSNSRSEMNVSTLELGDSALYLCASSRDTGDTEAFFGQGTRLTVV.

The chain couples TRBV6-1 to TRBJ1-1, with D hard to call. This CDR3 is built from 13 residues. Trimming shortened V by 5 bases and J by 6 bases, and 13 bases separated the two germline ends. The germline CDR1 and CDR2 sequences are MNHNS and SASEGT. CDR3 loop: CASSWTRTAEAFF. CDR3 coding DNA: TGTGCCAGCAGTTGGACCCGGACTGCTGAAGCTTTCTTT.

The V call is TRBV14, the J call TRBJ1-4; tentative D call: TRBD1 (5 bases). Germline assignment: CDR1 SGHDN and CDR2 FVKESK. This CDR3 contains 14 residues. V lost 4 bases to trimming and J lost 5 bases, with 11 bases between them. The CDR3 loop is CASSRQGANEKLFF. As DNA, the CDR3 is TGTGCCAGCAGCCGGCAAGGGGCCAATGAAAAACTGTTTTTT.

This clone appeared a single time. The CDR3 DNA is TGCGCCAGCAGCCAAGGTGTATCAAGGATAACGAGACAGCCCAGGGTTGAAAAACTGTTTTTT. Translation: CASSQGVSRITRQPRVEKLFF. The chain combines TRBV4-3 with TRBJ1-4; D is perhaps TRBD1 (5 bases). The V gene's germline CDR1 is LGHNA and CDR2 YSLEER. The CDR3 runs 21 residues. Trimming cost V 1 base and J 7 bases, with 31 bases left between them.

J is TRBJ2-7 and V is TRBV11-3; D perhaps matches TRBD1 (6 bases). The CDR3 contains 14 residues. In germline, CDR1 is SGHNT, CDR2 YENEEA. V dropped 2 bases and J dropped 2 bases, with 10 bases sitting between them. The CDR3 sequence is CASSLFQGPYEQYF. CDR3 nucleotide sequence: TGTGCCAGCAGCTTATTTCAGGGGCCCTACGAGCAGTACTTC.

Points on this clone: Mismatch with germline at one junction end may stem from a read error. The chain joins TRBV7-7 to TRBJ1-2; D might be TRBD1 (6 bases). The CDR3 loop spans 15 amino acids. CDR1 and CDR2 from the germline V gene are SSHAT and FNYEAQ (reference sequence). CDR3 DNA sequence: TGTGCTAGCAGCCCTATATTGGCAGGGGACTATGGCTACACCTTC. It yields the protein CASSPILAGDYGYTF. Full variable domain (outside the CDR3, taken from reference TRBV7-7 and TRBJ1-2): GAGVSQSPRYKVTKRGQDVTLRCDPISSHATLYWYQQALGQGPEFLTYFNYEAQPDKSGLPSDRFSAERPEGSISTLTIQRTEQRDSAMYRCASSPILAGDYGYTFGSGTRLTVV.

The V and J genes are TRBV4-1 and TRBJ2-5; D not resolved. The DNA end favors TRBJ2-7, so the J call may be wrong. The CDR3 length is 13 residues. Germline V gives CDR1 MGHRA, CDR2 YSYEKL. The CDR3 nucleotides are TGCGCCAGCAGCCTGCACCTCTCCTACGAGCAGTACTTC. Its protein is CASSLHLSYEQYF.

The chain combines TRBV7-2 with TRBJ2-1; 7 nucleotides line up with TRBD2. CDR3 length equals 15 residues. Looked up from germline, CDR1 is SGHTA and CDR2 is FQGNSA. The V segment lost 1 base and the J segment 0 bases; nucleotides outside the gene matches: 0. CDR3 nucleotides: TGTGCCAGCAGCTTAGGCGGGGGCTCCTACAATGAGCAGTTCTTC. Amino acids: CASSLGGGSYNEQFF. Full variable domain (outside the CDR3, taken from reference TRBV7-2 and TRBJ2-1): GAGVSQSPSNKVTEKGKDVELRCDPISGHTALYWYRQSLGQGLEFLIYFQGNSAPDKSGLPSDRFSAERTGGSVSTLTIQRTQQEDSAVYLCASSLGGGSYNEQFFGPGTRLTVL.

The J gene is TRBJ2-7, the V gene TRBV30, with unresolved D. The CDR3 totals 15 residues. The V gene's germline CDR1 is GTSNPN and CDR2 SVGIG (reference sequence). The V end was cut by 0 bases, the J end by 4 bases, with 16 bases between. In DNA, the CDR3 is TGTGCCTGGAGTGTACCTGGGCGTTCTGAGTACGAGCAGTACTTC. Translating gives CAWSVPGRSEYEQYF.

The gene calls are TRBV7-8 and TRBJ1-6; 8 bases map to TRBD1. Germline CDR1 and CDR2: SGHVS and FQNEAQ. This CDR3 has 17 amino acids. After removal of 5 bases from V and 7 bases from J, the junction contained 13 bases not matched to a gene. The CDR3 DNA follows: TGTGCCAGCAGCCGCCTGCGTTCAGGGGGCGAAAATTCACCCCTCCACTTT. This encodes CASSRLRSGGENSPLHF. Using reference TRBV7-8 and TRBJ1-6 for the parts outside the CDR3, the full variable domain is GAGVSQSPRYKVAKRGQDVALRCDPISGHVSLFWYQQALGQGPEFLTYFQNEAQLDKSGLPSDRFFAERPEGSVSTLKIQRTQQEDSAVYLCASSRLRSGGENSPLHFGNGTRLTVT.

This chain links TRBV7-2 with TRBJ1-4; 8 nucleotides align to TRBD1. With 3 bases clipped from V and 0 bases from J, the junction kept 9 bases outside the gene matches. Germline values: CDR1 SGHTA, CDR2 FQGNSA. The CDR3 runs 18 residues. The CDR3 region is CASSLNRGLSSTNEKLFF. The CDR3 region has the DNA TGTGCCAGCAGCTTGAACAGGGGGTTAAGCTCAACTAATGAAAAACTGTTTTTT.

The V gene is TRBV27, the J gene TRBJ1-4; TRBD1 matches 10 bases. J lost 5 bases, V lost 3 bases, and 6 bases had no gene match. Per the germline V gene, CDR1 is MNHEY and CDR2 is SMNVEV (reference sequence). CDR3 length equals 16 residues. CDR3 coding DNA: TGTGCCAGCAGTTTGACAGGGGGCGGTAGAAATGAAAAACTGTTTTTT. Amino acid sequence: CASSLTGGGRNEKLFF.

V usage is TRBV7-6 and J usage is TRBJ1-1, with D perhaps matching TRBD1 (5 bases). Trimming removed 1 base at V and 1 base at J, with 16 bases between. Germline values: CDR1 SGHVS, CDR2 FNYEAQ. The CDR3 totals 17 residues. CDR3 region: CASSLGGSWRGNTEAFF. CDR3 DNA: TGTGCCAGCAGCTTAGGTGGATCGTGGAGGGGGAACACTGAAGCTTTCTTT.

V is TRBV30 and J is TRBJ1-5; maybe TRBD1 (6 bases). Trimming cost V 2 bases and J 4 bases, with 12 bases left between them. Germline V gives CDR1 GTSNPN, CDR2 SVGIG (reference sequence). The CDR3 contains 14 residues. The CDR3: CAWSWRTENQPQHF. The CDR3 DNA follows: TGTGCCTGGAGTTGGCGGACAGAGAATCAGCCCCAGCATTTT.

The J gene is TRBJ1-6, the V gene TRBV6-5, with no clear D. The CDR3 covers 15 residues. The germline V gene encodes CDR1 MNHEY and CDR2 SVGAGI. V was trimmed by 6 bases and J by 7 bases, leaving 16 bases between them. The CDR3 sequence: CASSPTNSWNSPLHF. The CDR3 region has the DNA TGTGCCAGCAGCCCCACGAATAGTTGGAATTCACCCCTCCACTTT.

This chain joins TRBV4-3 and TRBJ2-1; TRBD1 matches at 11 bases. Germline V lookup: CDR1 LGHNA, CDR2 YSLEER. V shed 3 bases and J 4 bases; nucleotides not matched to a gene: 2. The CDR3 length is 15 residues. CDR3 DNA sequence: TGCGCCAGCAGCCAGGGACAGGGGGAGTACAATGAGCAGTTCTTC. This encodes CASSQGQGEYNEQFF.

This chain connects TRBV15 to TRBJ1-6; tentative D call: TRBD1 (5 bases). The germline V gene encodes CDR1 LNHNV and CDR2 YYDKDF (reference sequence). CDR3 length equals 15 residues. The V end was cut by 0 bases, the J end by 6 bases, with 9 bases between. The CDR3: CATSRDPRVNSPLHF. CDR3 bases: TGTGCCACCAGCAGAGATCCCAGGGTTAATTCACCCCTCCACTTT.